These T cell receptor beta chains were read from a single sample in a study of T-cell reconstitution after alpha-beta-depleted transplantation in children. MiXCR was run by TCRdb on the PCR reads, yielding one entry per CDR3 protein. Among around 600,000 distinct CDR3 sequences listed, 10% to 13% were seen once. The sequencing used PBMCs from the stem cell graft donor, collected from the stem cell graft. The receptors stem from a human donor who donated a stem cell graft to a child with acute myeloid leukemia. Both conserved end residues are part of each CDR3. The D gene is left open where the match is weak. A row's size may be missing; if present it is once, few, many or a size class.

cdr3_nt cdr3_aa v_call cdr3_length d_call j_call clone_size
TGTGCCAGCAGCTTAGTCGGCGGGGGGACCACCACAGATACGCAGTATTTT CASSLVGGGTTTDTQYF TRBV7-9 17 TRBD2 TRBJ2-3 many
TGCAGCGTTGAGCGGACCGGGACAGGGCGGTACGAGCAGTACTTC CSVERTGTGRYEQYF TRBV29-1 15 TRBD1 TRBJ2-7 many
TGTGCCAGCTCACCACAGGGGGCCTTGAACACTGAAGCTTTCTTT CASSPQGALNTEAFF TRBV18 15 TRBD1 TRBJ1-1 many
TGTGCCAGCAGTTACTTCCAAGAGACCCAGTACTTC CASSYFQETQYF TRBV6-2/TRBV6-3 12 . TRBJ2-5 .
TGCGCCAGCAGCTTGCCCGGGAACAATGAGCAGTTCTTC CASSLPGNNEQFF TRBV5-1 13 . TRBJ2-1 few
TGTGCCAGCAGTTCCATTCCTAGCGGGATCTCCTACGAGCAGTACTTC CASSSIPSGISYEQYF TRBV6-5 16 TRBD2 TRBJ2-7 few
TGTGCCAGCAGTTTATTGGGCCCACACGGTAATGAGCAGTTCTTC CASSLLGPHGNEQFF TRBV12-3/TRBV12-4 15 . TRBJ2-1 many
TGTGCCAGCAGCTTAGCCGTTCACAGGGATGGGCAGTTCTTC CASSLAVHRDGQFF TRBV7-8 14 . TRBJ2-1 many
TGTGCCAGCAGCCAAGATGGGGGGACAGGGACCTACGAGCAGTACTTC CASSQDGGTGTYEQYF TRBV4-2 16 TRBD1 TRBJ2-7 many
TGTGCCTGGAGACTAGCGGGAGGACCCAGGGATACGCAGTATTTT CAWRLAGGPRDTQYF TRBV30 15 TRBD2 TRBJ2-3 many
TGTGCCAGCAGTTATTCCGGGACCGGGGACCAAGAGACCCAGTACTTC CASSYSGTGDQETQYF TRBV6-5 16 . TRBJ2-5 many